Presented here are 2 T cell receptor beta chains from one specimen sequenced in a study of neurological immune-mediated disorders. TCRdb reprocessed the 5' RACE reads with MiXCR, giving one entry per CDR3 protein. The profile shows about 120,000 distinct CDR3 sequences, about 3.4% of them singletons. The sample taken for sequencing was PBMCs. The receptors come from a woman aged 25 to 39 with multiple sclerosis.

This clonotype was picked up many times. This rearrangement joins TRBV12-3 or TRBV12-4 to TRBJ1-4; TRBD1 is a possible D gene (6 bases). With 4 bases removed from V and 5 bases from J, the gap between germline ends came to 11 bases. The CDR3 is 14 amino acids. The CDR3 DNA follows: TGTGCCAGCAGTTCCGACGGGACAAATGAAAAACTGTTTTTT. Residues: CASSSDGTNEKLFF.

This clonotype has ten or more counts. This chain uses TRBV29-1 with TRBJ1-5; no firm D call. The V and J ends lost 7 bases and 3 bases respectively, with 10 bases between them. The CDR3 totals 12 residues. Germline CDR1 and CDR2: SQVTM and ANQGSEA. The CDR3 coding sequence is TGCAGCGCCAGCATGGACAATCAGCCCCAGCATTTT. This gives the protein CSASMDNQPQHF.